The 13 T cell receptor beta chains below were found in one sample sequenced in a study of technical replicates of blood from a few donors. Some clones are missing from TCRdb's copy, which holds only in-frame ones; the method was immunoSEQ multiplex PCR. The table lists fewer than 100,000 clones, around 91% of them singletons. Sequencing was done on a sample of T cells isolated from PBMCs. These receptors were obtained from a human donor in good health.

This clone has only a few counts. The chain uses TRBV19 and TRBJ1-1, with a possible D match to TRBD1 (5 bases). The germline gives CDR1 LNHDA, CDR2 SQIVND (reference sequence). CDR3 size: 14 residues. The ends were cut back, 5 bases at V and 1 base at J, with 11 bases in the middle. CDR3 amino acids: CASSAGLGNTEAFF. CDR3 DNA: TGTGCCAGTAGTGCGGGGCTCGGGAACACTGAAGCTTTCTTT.

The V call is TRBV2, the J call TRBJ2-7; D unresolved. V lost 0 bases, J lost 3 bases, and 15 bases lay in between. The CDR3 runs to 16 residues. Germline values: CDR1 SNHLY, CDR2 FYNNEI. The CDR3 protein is CASSEAPAGSDYEQYF. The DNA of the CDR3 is TGTGCCAGCAGTGAAGCGCCGGCAGGTAGTGACTACGAGCAGTACTTC.

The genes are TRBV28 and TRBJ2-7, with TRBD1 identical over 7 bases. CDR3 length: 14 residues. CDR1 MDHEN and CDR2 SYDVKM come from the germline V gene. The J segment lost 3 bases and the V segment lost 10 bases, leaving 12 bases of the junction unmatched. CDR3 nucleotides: TGTGCCACAGCAACAGGGGTGGGAGTCTACGAGCAGTACTTC. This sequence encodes CATATGVGVYEQYF.

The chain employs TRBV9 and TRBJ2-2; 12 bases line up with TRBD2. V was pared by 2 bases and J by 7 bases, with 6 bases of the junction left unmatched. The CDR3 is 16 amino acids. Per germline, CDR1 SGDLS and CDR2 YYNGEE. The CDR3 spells CASSVRTSGMDGELFF. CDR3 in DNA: TGTGCCAGCAGCGTGAGGACTAGCGGGATGGACGGGGAGCTGTTTTTT. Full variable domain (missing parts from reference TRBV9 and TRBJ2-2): DSGVTQTPKHLITATGQRVTLRCSPRSGDLSVYWYQQSLDQGLQFLIQYYNGEERAKGNILERFSAQQFPDLHSELNLSSLELGDSALYFCASSVRTSGMDGELFFGEGSRLTVL.

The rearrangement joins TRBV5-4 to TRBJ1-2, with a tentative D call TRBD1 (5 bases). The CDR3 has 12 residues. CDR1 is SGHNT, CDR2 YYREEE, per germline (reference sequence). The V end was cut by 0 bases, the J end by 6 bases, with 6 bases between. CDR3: CASSLGQNGYTF. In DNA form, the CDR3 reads TGTGCCAGCAGCTTGGGACAGAATGGCTACACCTTC.

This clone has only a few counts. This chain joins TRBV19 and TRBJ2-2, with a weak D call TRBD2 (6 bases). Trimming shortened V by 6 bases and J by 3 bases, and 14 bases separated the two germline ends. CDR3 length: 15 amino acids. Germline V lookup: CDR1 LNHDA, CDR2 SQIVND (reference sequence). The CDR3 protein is CASRDTRDYTGELFF. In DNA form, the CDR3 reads TGTGCCAGTAGGGACACTAGGGACTACACCGGGGAGCTGTTTTTT.

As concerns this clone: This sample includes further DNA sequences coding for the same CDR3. The CDR3 nucleotides read TGTGCCAGCAGTTACCCGGGGGGAAACACCATATATTTT. This gives the protein CASSYPGGNTIYF. V usage is TRBV6-5 and J usage is TRBJ1-3; D gene ambiguous. The CDR3 is 13 residues long. Germline CDR1 and CDR2: MNHEY and SVGAGI. V lost 2 bases to trimming and J lost 4 bases, with 6 bases between them.

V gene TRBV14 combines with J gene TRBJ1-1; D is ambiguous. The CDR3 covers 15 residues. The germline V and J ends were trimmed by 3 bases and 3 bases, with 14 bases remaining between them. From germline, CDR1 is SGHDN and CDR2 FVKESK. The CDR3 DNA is TGTGCCAGCAGCCAGAGGTTTAACATTTACACTGAAGCTTTCTTT. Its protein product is CASSQRFNIYTEAFF.

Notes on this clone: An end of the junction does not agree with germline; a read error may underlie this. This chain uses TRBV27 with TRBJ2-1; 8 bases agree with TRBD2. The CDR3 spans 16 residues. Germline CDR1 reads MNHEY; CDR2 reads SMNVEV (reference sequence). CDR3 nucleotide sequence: TGTGCCAGTAGTTCAGTTATACGGGAGGGCCTAAATGAGCAGTTCTTC. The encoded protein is CASSSVIREGLNEQFF.

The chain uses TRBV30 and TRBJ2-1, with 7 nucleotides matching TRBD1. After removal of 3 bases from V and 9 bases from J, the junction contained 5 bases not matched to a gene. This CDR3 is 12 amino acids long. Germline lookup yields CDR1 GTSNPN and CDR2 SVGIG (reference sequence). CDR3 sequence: CAWSMTGFEQFF. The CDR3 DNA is TGTGCCTGGAGCATGACAGGGTTTGAGCAGTTCTTC.

In DNA, the CDR3 is TGTGCCAGCAGCTTAGCCCAGGGAGGCAACTATGGCTACACCTTC. It translates to CASSLAQGGNYGYTF. The J gene is TRBJ1-2, the V gene TRBV11-2, with D possibly being TRBD1 (5 bases). Trimming left V 1 base short and J 2 bases short, with 11 bases between. Looked up from germline, CDR1 is SGHAT and CDR2 is FQNNGV. The CDR3 loop spans 15 amino acids.

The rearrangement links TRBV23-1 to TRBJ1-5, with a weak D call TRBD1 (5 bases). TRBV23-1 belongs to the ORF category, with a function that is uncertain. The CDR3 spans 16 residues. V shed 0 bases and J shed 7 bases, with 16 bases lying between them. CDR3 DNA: TGCGCCAGCAGTCAATCTTATTCGGGCAGGGCCCAGCCCCAGCATTTT. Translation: CASSQSYSGRAQPQHF.

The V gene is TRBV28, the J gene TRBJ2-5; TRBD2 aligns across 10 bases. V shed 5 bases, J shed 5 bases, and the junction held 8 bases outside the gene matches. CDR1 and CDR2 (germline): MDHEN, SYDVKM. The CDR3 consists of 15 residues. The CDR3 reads CASSPLAGVWETQYF. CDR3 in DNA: TGTGCCAGCAGTCCTCTAGCGGGAGTTTGGGAGACCCAGTACTTC.